This T cell receptor (beta chain) is from a study of technical replicates of blood from four donors. The CDR3 has 15 residues. Trimming took 8 bases from V and 1 from J, leaving 15 bases between them. The germline CDR1 and CDR2 sequences are MNHNY and SVGAGI (reference sequence). Clones were read by immunoSEQ multiplex PCR, and TCRdb kept only the in-frame ones, dropping some. The table has approximately 70,000 clones, roughly 94% seen once. The sequencing input was T cells isolated from PBMCs. The chain is built from TRBV6-6 and TRBJ1-5; TRBD1 might be the D (5 bases). The source is a human donor in good health. CDR3 DNA sequence: TGTGCCAGCGCTAACCCCAGGGAAAGCAATCAGCCCCAGCATTTT. Protein: CASANPRESNQPQHF.